A selection of T cell receptor beta chains follows, all from one sample in a study of vaccination and CD4 T cells after COVID-19. TCRdb processed the PCR reads anew with MiXCR; each CDR3 protein has one entry. The sample shows fewer than 20,000 distinct CDR3 sequences, approximately 53% of them seen only once. These receptors' targets are unknown. Sample: CD4+ T cells from blood, cultured in vitro, taken before SARS-CoV-2 vaccination. These receptors originate from a human donor who had recovered from COVID-19. The CDR3 runs from the conserved cysteine through the conserved F or W. D genes are given only for firm matches. Clone sizes are given selectively: once, few, many, or a class where the clone is expanded.

d_call	v_call	j_call	cdr3_length	clone_size	cdr3_aa	cdr3_nt
TRBD1	TRBV6-5	TRBJ2-1	15	few	CASSYSGTGGNEQFF	TGTGCCAGCAGTTACTCCGGGACAGGGGGCAATGAGCAGTTCTTC
-	TRBV7-9	TRBJ2-3	13	-	CASSPDWIQTQYF	TGTGCCAGCAGCCCGGACTGGATTCAGACGCAGTATTTT
-	TRBV5-1	TRBJ2-2	14	-	CASSTGINTGELFF	TGCGCCAGCAGCACCGGGATCAACACCGGGGAGCTGTTTTTT
-	TRBV2	TRBJ1-5	15	-	CASSEEASANQPQHF	TGTGCCAGCAGTGAGGAGGCGAGTGCAAATCAGCCCCAGCATTTT
TRBD1	TRBV6-1	TRBJ1-4	14	-	CAMGQGGDNEKLFF	TGTGCCATGGGACAGGGAGGGGATAATGAAAAACTGTTTTTT
TRBD2	TRBV28	TRBJ2-5	16	once	CASSPWAGVRQETQYF	TGTGCCAGCAGTCCCTGGGCGGGAGTTCGGCAAGAGACCCAGTACTTC
TRBD2	TRBV6-1	TRBJ2-1	15	-	CASSTSGRSYNEQFF	TGTGCCAGCAGTACGAGCGGGAGGTCCTACAATGAGCAGTTCTTC
-	TRBV15	TRBJ1-6	17	-	CATSSRGVLSDNSPLHF	TGTGCCACCAGCAGTAGGGGGGTCCTAAGTGATAATTCACCCCTCCACTTT
-	TRBV6-5	TRBJ2-7	18	-	CASSYTGHSTLALYEQYF	TGTGCCAGCAGTTACACCGGACATAGCACCCTTGCCTTGTACGAGCAGTACTTC
TRBD1	TRBV2	TRBJ2-3	15	once	CASRRDRGGTDTQYF	TGTGCCAGCCGAAGGGACAGGGGTGGCACAGATACGCAGTATTTT
-	TRBV7-9	TRBJ2-3	13	-	CASSLLPTDTQYF	TGTGCCAGCAGCTTACTACCCACAGATACGCAGTATTTT
-	TRBV20-1	TRBJ2-4	13	-	CSASRLAGNIQYF	TGCAGTGCCTCACGACTTGCCGGGAACATTCAGTACTTC
TRBD1	TRBV30	TRBJ2-2	16	-	CAWSVPGTGVTGELFF	TGTGCCTGGAGTGTACCCGGGACAGGGGTCACCGGGGAGCTGTTTTTT
-	TRBV20-1	TRBJ2-3	20	-	CSASAGGIKAGRGSTDTQYF	TGCAGTGCTAGTGCAGGGGGTATAAAGGCGGGACGGGGAAGCACAGATACGCAGTATTTT
-	TRBV7-3	TRBJ2-7	16	-	CASSLDDAKRNYEQYF	TGTGCCAGCAGCTTAGATGATGCGAAGCGGAACTACGAGCAGTACTTC
-	TRBV6-1	TRBJ2-5	13	-	CASSETGQETQYF	TGTGCCAGCAGTGAGACAGGACAAGAGACCCAGTACTTC
TRBD1	TRBV20-1	TRBJ2-2	14	-	CSASRGLVSGELFF	TGCAGTGCTTCCAGGGGGTTAGTTTCCGGGGAGCTGTTTTTT
-	TRBV12-3/TRBV12-4	TRBJ1-5	14	few	CASSLRGPGQPQHF	TGTGCCAGCAGTTTACGGGGGCCAGGTCAGCCCCAGCATTTT
-	TRBV7-2	TRBJ2-2	16	-	CASSPSRGANTGELFF	TGTGCCAGCAGCCCCTCCCGCGGGGCGAACACCGGGGAGCTGTTTTTT
TRBD2	TRBV7-3	TRBJ2-1	16	-	CASSPTPSGVYNEQFF	TGTGCCAGCAGCCCTACTCCTAGCGGGGTATACAATGAGCAGTTCTTC
TRBD2	TRBV2	TRBJ2-7	16	-	CASKYNTGTSGYEQYF	TGTGCCAGCAAGTACAATACCGGGACTAGCGGGTACGAGCAGTACTTC
-	TRBV6-2/TRBV6-3	TRBJ2-7	16	-	CASNTYRDKGPYEQYF	TGTGCCAGCAACACCTACCGGGACAAAGGTCCCTACGAGCAGTACTTC
-	TRBV27	TRBJ1-6	12	few	CASGWRDSPLHF	TGTGCCAGCGGCTGGAGGGATTCACCCCTCCACTTT
TRBD1	TRBV29-1	TRBJ2-7	13	-	CSVVFTGGYEQYF	TGCAGCGTTGTGTTTACAGGGGGATACGAGCAGTACTTC
-	TRBV19	TRBJ2-5	12	-	CASRGYQETQYF	TGTGCCAGTAGGGGGTACCAAGAGACCCAGTACTTC
TRBD2	TRBV7-3	TRBJ2-7	14	-	CASSTGSGNYEQYF	TGTGCCAGCAGCACGGGTAGCGGGAACTACGAGCAGTACTTC
-	TRBV7-9	TRBJ1-5	13	few	CASSLQGIGPQHF	TGTGCCAGCAGCTTACAGGGGATCGGGCCCCAGCATTTT
-	TRBV27	TRBJ2-5	14	-	CASSSNDRQETQYF	TGTGCCAGCAGTTCGAATGACAGACAAGAGACCCAGTACTTC
-	TRBV19	TRBJ2-5	13	-	CATVPGGAETQYF	TGTGCCACCGTTCCCGGGGGAGCGGAGACCCAGTACTTC
-	TRBV20-1	TRBJ2-1	14	few	CSAVRDPAYNEQFF	TGCAGTGCTGTCCGGGACCCCGCCTACAATGAGCAGTTCTTC
TRBD2	TRBV28	TRBJ2-1	17	-	CASSPPFGGSSYNEQFF	TGTGCCAGCAGTCCTCCCTTCGGCGGGAGCTCCTACAATGAGCAGTTCTTC
-	TRBV6-1	TRBJ1-6	13	-	CASSESGLQALHF	TGTGCCAGCAGTGAGTCAGGCCTTCAGGCCCTCCACTTT
TRBD2	TRBV6-2/TRBV6-3	TRBJ2-7	15	-	CASSSTSGLSYEQYF	TGTGCCAGCAGTTCAACTAGCGGACTCTCCTACGAGCAGTACTTC
TRBD1	TRBV12-3/TRBV12-4	TRBJ1-5	15	-	CASSSSLQGGQPQHF	TGTGCCAGCAGTTCTTCTCTACAAGGGGGCCAGCCCCAGCATTTT
-	TRBV19	TRBJ2-7	13	-	CASSRNRAYEQYF	TGTGCCAGTAGCAGAAACAGGGCCTACGAGCAGTACTTC
TRBD1	TRBV28	TRBJ1-5	16	few	CASRMTGGNSNQPQHF	TGTGCCAGCAGAATGACAGGGGGCAATAGCAATCAGCCCCAGCATTTT
TRBD2	TRBV20-1	TRBJ2-1	16	-	CSARRTSGSMGNEQFF	TGCAGTGCTAGACGGACTAGCGGGAGTATGGGCAATGAGCAGTTCTTC
TRBD1	TRBV6-4	TRBJ1-6	17	-	CASRYQGARSYNSPLHF	TGTGCCAGCAGGTATCAGGGGGCTCGATCCTATAATTCACCCCTCCACTTT
-	TRBV5-1	TRBJ2-3	16	-	CASSLVGSRETDTQYF	TGCGCCAGCAGCTTGGTAGGTTCCAGGGAGACAGATACGCAGTATTTT
-	TRBV20-1	TRBJ1-1	14	-	CSATSNSGGTEAFF	TGCAGTGCTACCTCAAACTCCGGGGGTACTGAAGCTTTCTTT
-	TRBV6-2/TRBV6-3	TRBJ2-1	14	-	CASSYSSSYNEQFF	TGTGCCAGCAGTTACAGCAGCTCCTACAATGAGCAGTTCTTC
-	TRBV19	TRBJ2-5	13	-	CASSHQGGETQYF	TGTGCCAGTAGTCACCAGGGTGGAGAGACCCAGTACTTC
-	TRBV20-1	TRBJ2-1	15	-	CSAREGLTSYNEQFF	TGCAGTGCTAGAGAGGGGTTAACGTCCTACAATGAGCAGTTCTTC
-	TRBV6-1	TRBJ2-7	12	-	CASTSGIGQQYF	TGTGCCAGCACCTCTGGGATCGGGCAGCAGTACTTC
-	TRBV19	TRBJ2-7	16	-	CASSRSDSPGGYEQYF	TGTGCCAGTAGCCGCTCGGACAGCCCGGGGGGTTACGAGCAGTACTTC
TRBD2	TRBV27	TRBJ2-7	13	-	CASSFSGGVEQYF	TGTGCCAGCAGTTTTAGCGGGGGAGTTGAGCAGTACTTC
-	TRBV20-1	TRBJ2-3	15	few	CSARISGYSTDTQYF	TGCAGTGCTAGAATATCAGGGTACAGCACAGATACGCAGTATTTT
-	TRBV20-1	TRBJ1-1	14	few	CSAQIATGNTEAFF	TGCAGTGCTCAGATAGCTACGGGTAACACTGAAGCTTTCTTT
-	TRBV25-1	TRBJ2-7	13	-	CASSIGGLYEQYF	TGTGCCAGCAGCATCGGCGGCCTCTACGAGCAGTACTTC